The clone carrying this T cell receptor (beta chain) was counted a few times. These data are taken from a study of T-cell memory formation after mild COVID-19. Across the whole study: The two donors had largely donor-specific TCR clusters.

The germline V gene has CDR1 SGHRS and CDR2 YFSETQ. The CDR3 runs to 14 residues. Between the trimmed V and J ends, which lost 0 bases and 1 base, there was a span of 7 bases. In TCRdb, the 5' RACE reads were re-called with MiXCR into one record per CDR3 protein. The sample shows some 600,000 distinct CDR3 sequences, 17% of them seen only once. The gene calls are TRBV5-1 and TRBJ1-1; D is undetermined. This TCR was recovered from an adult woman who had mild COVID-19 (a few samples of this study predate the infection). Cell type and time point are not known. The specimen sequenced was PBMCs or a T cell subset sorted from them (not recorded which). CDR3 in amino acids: CASSLVSENTEAFF. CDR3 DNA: TGCGCCAGCAGCTTGGTCTCAGAGAACACTGAAGCTTTCTTT.